The 5 T cell receptor beta chains reported below all come from one sample, sequenced in a study of blood T cell repertoires in COVID-19. Clones were sequenced by immunoSEQ multiplex PCR, and TCRdb holds only the in-frame ones, with some missing. The repertoire has about 160,000 clones, roughly 84% of them found once; the top ten carry over 15%. Sequencing was done on a sample of PBMCs or T cells enriched from blood (not recorded which). The receptor set was obtained from a man aged 60-69 years who had recovered from COVID-19.

The J gene is TRBJ2-7, the V gene TRBV5-8, with TRBD1 identical over 10 bases. V gave up 7 bases and J gave up 2 bases; unmatched junction bases: 9. This CDR3 has 15 residues. CDR1 and CDR2 from the germline V gene are SGHTS and YDEGEE. The CDR3 loop reads CASGGQGIFPYEQYF. The CDR3 region has the DNA TGTGCCAGCGGGGGACAGGGGATTTTCCCCTACGAGCAGTACTTC.

The V gene is TRBV2, the J gene TRBJ1-1; maybe TRBD1 (6 bases). V was clipped by 10 bases and J by 8 bases, with 20 bases between them. Germline V gives CDR1 SNHLY, CDR2 FYNNEI. This CDR3 has 13 residues. In DNA form, the CDR3 reads TGTGCCACAAGGTCCGGACAGAGCTGGGAAGCTTTCTTT. Translation: CATRSGQSWEAFF.

This rearrangement joins TRBV5-4 to TRBJ2-3, with TRBD2 matching 7 bases. The CDR3 is made up of 19 amino acids. V shed 1 base and J 0 bases; nucleotides not matched to a gene: 14. In germline, CDR1 is SGHNT, CDR2 YYREEE (reference sequence). The CDR3 DNA reads TGTGCCAGCAGCTTGTCCTCGGGAGGCGGACTCGCTAGCACAGATACGCAGTATTTT. Protein product: CASSLSSGGGLASTDTQYF.

The gene calls are TRBV6-5 and TRBJ2-7; D might be TRBD1 (5 bases). Looked up from germline, CDR1 is MNHEY and CDR2 is SVGAGI. V was clipped by 8 bases and J by 1 base, with 18 bases between them. The CDR3 covers 15 residues. This CDR3 reads CASSRPAGKSYEQYF. The DNA for the CDR3 is TGTGCCAGCTCAAGACCGGCAGGGAAGTCCTACGAGCAGTACTTC.

The chain couples TRBV2 to TRBJ2-2; D possibly corresponds to TRBD2 (6 bases). The CDR3 spans 15 residues. V dropped 4 bases and J dropped 0 bases, with 9 bases sitting between them. In germline, CDR1 is SNHLY, CDR2 FYNNEI. The CDR3 sequence: CASSVLAANTGELFF. The CDR3 DNA is TGTGCCAGCAGTGTGTTAGCGGCGAACACCGGGGAGCTGTTTTTT.